These T cell receptor beta chains were read from a single sample in a study of blood T cell repertoires in COVID-19. Measured with immunoSEQ multiplex PCR; TCRdb has only the in-frame clones, and not every one. The sample includes about 480,000 clones, 88% of them seen just once. Sequenced: PBMCs or T cells enriched from blood (not recorded which). The origin of the receptors is a woman between 40 and 50 years old who had recovered from COVID-19. Both conserved end residues are part of each CDR3. D genes are given only for firm matches.

V gene: TRBV28
CDR3 length: 13
D gene: .
CDR3 protein: CASISGINYGYTF

V gene: TRBV5-1
CDR3 length: 13
D gene: TRBD1
CDR3 protein: CASSLDGDRKWFF

V gene: TRBV5-1
CDR3 length: 15
D gene: .
CDR3 protein: CASSPDVLRGTEAFF

V gene: TRBV7-9
CDR3 length: 15
D gene: TRBD1
CDR3 protein: CASSLDDRGLDGYTF

V gene: TRBV6-2/TRBV6-3
CDR3 length: 14
D gene: TRBD1
CDR3 protein: CASSLQGNDYGYTF

V gene: TRBV18
CDR3 length: 15
D gene: .
CDR3 protein: CASSPSQGRLGEQYF

V gene: TRBV10-3
CDR3 length: 16
D gene: .
CDR3 protein: CAISDHDEGAYNEQFF

V gene: TRBV9
CDR3 length: 14
D gene: .
CDR3 protein: CASSGGTNTGELFF

V gene: TRBV10-2
CDR3 length: 14
D gene: TRBD1
CDR3 protein: CASSDSTGSQPQHF

V gene: TRBV4-3
CDR3 length: 16
D gene: .
CDR3 protein: CASSQGERGLFYGYTF

V gene: TRBV4-3
CDR3 length: 15
D gene: .
CDR3 protein: CASSQDVTGAYEQYF

V gene: TRBV5-8
CDR3 length: 14
D gene: .
CDR3 protein: CATTDSPAKNIQYF

V gene: TRBV9
CDR3 length: 13
D gene: .
CDR3 protein: CASSYDRNTEAFF

V gene: TRBV5-8
CDR3 length: 15
D gene: TRBD2
CDR3 protein: CASSKSGGSYNEQFF

V gene: TRBV7-6
CDR3 length: 14
D gene: .
CDR3 protein: CASSLAEGSYEQYF

V gene: TRBV5-5
CDR3 length: 16
D gene: TRBD1
CDR3 protein: CASTPSDRAPGSPLHF

V gene: TRBV10-3
CDR3 length: 16
D gene: .
CDR3 protein: CAISKTAPSGANVLTF

V gene: TRBV7-6
CDR3 length: 16
D gene: TRBD2
CDR3 protein: CASSLTSGGTYNEQFF

V gene: TRBV5-4
CDR3 length: 15
D gene: TRBD1
CDR3 protein: CASSRAGQGADEQYF

V gene: TRBV4-3
CDR3 length: 13
D gene: .
CDR3 protein: CASSQEGRGRAFF

V gene: TRBV5-1
CDR3 length: 16
D gene: TRBD2
CDR3 protein: CASSLRTSGDTGELFF

V gene: TRBV24-1
CDR3 length: 13
D gene: .
CDR3 protein: CAPRQAGRFEQYF

V gene: TRBV11-1
CDR3 length: 14
D gene: .
CDR3 protein: CASSLGSAPGGYTF

V gene: TRBV19
CDR3 length: 16
D gene: .
CDR3 protein: CASTLGAFLITGELFF

V gene: TRBV19
CDR3 length: 14
D gene: .
CDR3 protein: CASSGGAGSYEQYF

V gene: TRBV30
CDR3 length: 13
D gene: .
CDR3 protein: CAWSRGSNQPQHF

V gene: TRBV19
CDR3 length: 14
D gene: TRBD1
CDR3 protein: CATHEGQGMGKLFF